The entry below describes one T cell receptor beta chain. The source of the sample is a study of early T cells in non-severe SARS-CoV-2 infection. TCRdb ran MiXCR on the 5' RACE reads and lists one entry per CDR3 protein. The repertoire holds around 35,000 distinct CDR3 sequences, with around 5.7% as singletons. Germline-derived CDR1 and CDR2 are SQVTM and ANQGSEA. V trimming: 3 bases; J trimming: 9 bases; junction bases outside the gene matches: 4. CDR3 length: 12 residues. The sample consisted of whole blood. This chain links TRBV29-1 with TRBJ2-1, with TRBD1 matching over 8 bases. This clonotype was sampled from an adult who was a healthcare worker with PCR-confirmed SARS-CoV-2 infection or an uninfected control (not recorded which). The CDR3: CSVEDRDTEQFF. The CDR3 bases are TGCAGCGTTGAGGACAGGGACACTGAGCAGTTCTTC.